A selection of T cell receptor beta chains follows, all from one sample in a study of radiation and T cells in renal cell carcinoma. Sequenced by immunoSEQ multiplex PCR; TCRdb stores in-frame clones only, minus some. The repertoire consists of about 140,000 clones, with 65% to 90% occurring once and the leading ten covering 15% to 20%. Sequenced here: blood, sampled from a patient whose treatment included radiotherapy and nephrectomy. The receptor source for this set is a woman in her 50s with renal cell carcinoma. Each CDR3 is given with its conserved first and last residue. The order of the fields is J gene, V gene, D gene, clone size, CDR3 protein, CDR3 DNA. The D gene is left open where the match is weak. A row's size may be missing; if present it is once, few, many or a size class.

J gene: TRBJ1-2
V gene: TRBV6-5
D gene: .
clone size: .
CDR3 protein: CASSSGGLGYGYTF
CDR3 DNA: TGTGCCAGCAGTTCCGGGGGGCTCGGCTATGGCTACACCTTC

J gene: TRBJ2-1
V gene: TRBV5-1
D gene: .
clone size: .
CDR3 protein: CASSLDAIMEQFF
CDR3 DNA: TGCGCCAGCAGCTTGGATGCGATTATGGAGCAGTTCTTC

J gene: TRBJ1-4
V gene: TRBV30
D gene: TRBD1
clone size: few
CDR3 protein: CAWSEGAGEKLFF
CDR3 DNA: TGTGCCTGGAGTGAGGGGGCAGGGGAAAAACTGTTTTTT

J gene: TRBJ1-2
V gene: TRBV28
D gene: TRBD1
clone size: .
CDR3 protein: CAIAGGGPDYGYTF
CDR3 DNA: TGTGCCATCGCTGGAGGGGGCCCGGACTATGGCTACACCTTC

J gene: TRBJ1-1
V gene: TRBV11-2
D gene: .
clone size: few
CDR3 protein: CASSELISTEAFF
CDR3 DNA: TGTGCCAGCAGCGAGCTGATCTCCACTGAAGCTTTCTTT

J gene: TRBJ1-1
V gene: TRBV5-1
D gene: .
clone size: .
CDR3 protein: CASSLDRANTEAFF
CDR3 DNA: TGCGCCAGCAGCTTGGACAGGGCCAACACTGAAGCTTTCTTT

J gene: TRBJ2-5
V gene: TRBV11-2
D gene: .
clone size: .
CDR3 protein: CASSLDRVADYQETQYF
CDR3 DNA: TGTGCCAGCAGCTTAGATCGGGTAGCGGACTACCAAGAGACCCAGTACTTC

J gene: TRBJ2-6
V gene: TRBV7-3
D gene: .
clone size: .
CDR3 protein: CASTQQGANVLTF
CDR3 DNA: TGTGCCAGCACCCAGCAGGGGGCCAACGTCCTGACTTTC

J gene: TRBJ1-1
V gene: TRBV5-1
D gene: .
clone size: .
CDR3 protein: CASSLETAEAFF
CDR3 DNA: TGCGCCAGCAGCTTGGAGACAGCTGAAGCTTTCTTT

J gene: TRBJ2-2
V gene: TRBV4-3
D gene: .
clone size: .
CDR3 protein: CASSQVGRTGELFF
CDR3 DNA: TGCGCCAGCAGCCAAGTCGGGCGCACCGGGGAGCTGTTTTTT

J gene: TRBJ2-7
V gene: TRBV5-1
D gene: .
clone size: .
CDR3 protein: CASSLDSTRGYEQYF
CDR3 DNA: TGCGCCAGCAGCTTGGACTCGACAAGGGGCTACGAGCAGTACTTC

J gene: TRBJ2-1
V gene: TRBV4-1
D gene: .
clone size: .
CDR3 protein: CASSQDLSPNEQFF
CDR3 DNA: TGCGCCAGCAGCCAAGATTTAAGTCCCAATGAGCAGTTCTTC

J gene: TRBJ2-5
V gene: TRBV18
D gene: TRBD1
clone size: .
CDR3 protein: CASSGTGKETQYF
CDR3 DNA: TGTGCCAGCTCAGGGACAGGGAAAGAGACCCAGTACTTC

J gene: TRBJ1-1
V gene: TRBV7-2
D gene: .
clone size: .
CDR3 protein: CASSSPGQSYTEAFF
CDR3 DNA: TGTGCCAGCAGCTCCCCCGGCCAATCCTACACTGAAGCTTTCTTT

J gene: TRBJ2-1
V gene: TRBV10-2
D gene: TRBD2
clone size: .
CDR3 protein: CASTSVLAVRGDNEQFF
CDR3 DNA: TGCGCCAGCACATCTGTCCTAGCGGTTAGAGGGGACAATGAGCAGTTCTTC

J gene: TRBJ1-3
V gene: TRBV30
D gene: .
clone size: .
CDR3 protein: CAWSVAGAGNTIYF
CDR3 DNA: TGTGCCTGGAGTGTGGCCGGGGCCGGAAACACCATATATTTT

J gene: TRBJ1-4
V gene: TRBV11-2
D gene: TRBD1
clone size: .
CDR3 protein: CASSLGRSVQGNEKLFF
CDR3 DNA: TGTGCCAGCAGCTTAGGGAGGTCGGTACAGGGGAATGAAAAACTGTTTTTT

J gene: TRBJ2-7
V gene: TRBV4-1
D gene: .
clone size: .
CDR3 protein: CASSQAGKYEQYF
CDR3 DNA: TGCGCCAGCAGCCAAGCCGGGAAGTACGAGCAGTACTTC

J gene: TRBJ1-4
V gene: TRBV20-1
D gene: .
clone size: .
CDR3 protein: CSARSREKLFF
CDR3 DNA: TGCAGTGCTAGGAGCAGAGAAAAACTGTTTTTT

J gene: TRBJ1-5
V gene: TRBV5-1
D gene: .
clone size: few
CDR3 protein: CASSLAGQGGQPQHF
CDR3 DNA: TGCGCCAGCAGCTTGGCCGGCCAGGGAGGACAGCCCCAGCATTTT

J gene: TRBJ2-2
V gene: TRBV4-3
D gene: TRBD2
clone size: once
CDR3 protein: CASSQEWSGGAGELFF
CDR3 DNA: TGCGCCAGCAGCCAAGAGTGGAGCGGGGGTGCCGGGGAGCTGTTTTTT

J gene: TRBJ1-1
V gene: TRBV6-1
D gene: .
clone size: .
CDR3 protein: CASSERGYRGRMNTEAFF
CDR3 DNA: TGTGCCAGCAGTGAACGGGGCTATAGGGGTCGGATGAACACTGAAGCTTTCTTT

J gene: TRBJ2-7
V gene: TRBV7-2
D gene: .
clone size: .
CDR3 protein: CASSFSDSYEQYF
CDR3 DNA: TGTGCCAGCAGCTTCTCGGACAGCTACGAGCAGTACTTC

J gene: TRBJ2-7
V gene: TRBV28
D gene: .
clone size: .
CDR3 protein: CASNPGTYEQYF
CDR3 DNA: TGTGCCAGCAACCCAGGTACCTACGAGCAGTACTTC

J gene: TRBJ2-2
V gene: TRBV4-2
D gene: .
clone size: few
CDR3 protein: CASSQDRHTGELFF
CDR3 DNA: TGTGCCAGCAGCCAAGATCGGCACACCGGGGAGCTGTTTTTT

J gene: TRBJ1-6
V gene: TRBV5-4
D gene: TRBD1
clone size: .
CDR3 protein: CASSLPPGQGAPLHF
CDR3 DNA: TGTGCCAGCAGCTTACCACCGGGACAGGGAGCCCCCCTCCACTTT

J gene: TRBJ2-3
V gene: TRBV9
D gene: TRBD2
clone size: once
CDR3 protein: CASSVGPSGATDTQYF
CDR3 DNA: TGTGCCAGCAGCGTAGGACCTAGCGGGGCCACAGATACGCAGTATTTT

J gene: TRBJ1-4
V gene: TRBV29-1
D gene: .
clone size: .
CDR3 protein: CSVFTGGPNEKLFF
CDR3 DNA: TGCAGCGTTTTTACAGGAGGTCCTAATGAAAAACTGTTTTTT

J gene: TRBJ1-1
V gene: TRBV13
D gene: .
clone size: .
CDR3 protein: CASSQTELKNTEAFF
CDR3 DNA: TGTGCCAGCAGCCAGACAGAGCTAAAGAACACTGAAGCTTTCTTT

J gene: TRBJ2-4
V gene: TRBV20-1
D gene: .
clone size: .
CDR3 protein: CSAGSGTLMYF
CDR3 DNA: TGCAGTGCTGGATCCGGGACCCTTATGTACTTC

J gene: TRBJ2-7
V gene: TRBV4-3
D gene: .
clone size: .
CDR3 protein: CASSQPARQALPHEQYF
CDR3 DNA: TGCGCCAGCAGCCAACCTGCCAGGCAGGCTTTACCTCACGAGCAGTACTTC

J gene: TRBJ1-2
V gene: TRBV27
D gene: .
clone size: .
CDR3 protein: CASRGQSLNYGYTF
CDR3 DNA: TGTGCCAGCCGCGGTCAGTCCCTAAACTATGGCTACACCTTC

J gene: TRBJ2-1
V gene: TRBV6-6
D gene: .
clone size: .
CDR3 protein: CASSQINEQFF
CDR3 DNA: TGTGCCAGCAGTCAGATCAATGAGCAGTTCTTC

J gene: TRBJ2-5
V gene: TRBV9
D gene: .
clone size: .
CDR3 protein: CASSSRGGFQETQYF
CDR3 DNA: TGTGCCAGCAGCTCTCGGGGTGGGTTCCAAGAGACCCAGTACTTC

J gene: TRBJ2-7
V gene: TRBV6-5
D gene: TRBD1
clone size: .
CDR3 protein: CASSYSGTGILQQYF
CDR3 DNA: TGTGCCAGCAGTTACTCCGGGACAGGGATTCTTCAGCAGTACTTC

J gene: TRBJ2-3
V gene: TRBV19
D gene: TRBD2
clone size: .
CDR3 protein: CASSQGLAEDTQYF
CDR3 DNA: TGTGCCAGTAGTCAGGGACTAGCAGAAGATACGCAGTATTTT

J gene: TRBJ2-5
V gene: TRBV19
D gene: .
clone size: .
CDR3 protein: CASSTSRVTETQYF
CDR3 DNA: TGTGCCAGTAGTACCTCACGGGTCACCGAGACCCAGTACTTC

J gene: TRBJ2-5
V gene: TRBV5-1
D gene: TRBD1
clone size: .
CDR3 protein: CASSFGSGTGVLETQYF
CDR3 DNA: TGCGCCAGCAGCTTCGGGTCCGGGACAGGGGTTTTAGAGACCCAGTACTTC

J gene: TRBJ1-5
V gene: TRBV7-2
D gene: .
clone size: .
CDR3 protein: CASSLVAGTYSNQPQHF
CDR3 DNA: TGTGCCAGCAGCTTAGTTGCCGGGACCTATAGCAATCAGCCCCAGCATTTT

J gene: TRBJ1-1
V gene: TRBV18
D gene: .
clone size: .
CDR3 protein: CASSPAGTPEAFF
CDR3 DNA: TGTGCCAGCTCACCGGCAGGGACCCCTGAAGCTTTCTTT

J gene: TRBJ1-1
V gene: TRBV7-2
D gene: .
clone size: .
CDR3 protein: CASSLSAPMNTEAFF
CDR3 DNA: TGTGCCAGCAGCTTAAGTGCACCTATGAACACTGAAGCTTTCTTT

J gene: TRBJ2-7
V gene: TRBV7-9
D gene: TRBD2
clone size: once
CDR3 protein: CASSELAGFTYEQYF
CDR3 DNA: TGTGCCAGCAGCGAATTAGCGGGATTCACCTACGAGCAGTACTTC

J gene: TRBJ2-1
V gene: TRBV30
D gene: .
clone size: .
CDR3 protein: CAWDYRTNEQFF
CDR3 DNA: TGTGCCTGGGACTACAGGACTAATGAGCAGTTCTTC

J gene: TRBJ1-2
V gene: TRBV4-1
D gene: TRBD1
clone size: .
CDR3 protein: CASSQGRDRAYGYTF
CDR3 DNA: TGCGCCAGCAGCCAAGGCCGGGACAGGGCTTATGGCTACACCTTC

J gene: TRBJ1-2
V gene: TRBV28
D gene: .
clone size: .
CDR3 protein: CASSLGRGSYGYTF
CDR3 DNA: TGTGCCAGCAGTTTGGGCAGGGGTTCCTATGGCTACACCTTC

J gene: TRBJ2-7
V gene: TRBV28
D gene: .
clone size: few
CDR3 protein: CASSTRRYEQYF
CDR3 DNA: TGTGCCAGCAGCACCAGACGCTACGAGCAGTACTTC

J gene: TRBJ2-1
V gene: TRBV7-3
D gene: TRBD2
clone size: .
CDR3 protein: CASSPRGLAGGGGEQFF
CDR3 DNA: TGTGCCAGCAGCCCGAGGGGACTAGCGGGAGGAGGAGGTGAGCAGTTCTTC

J gene: TRBJ1-1
V gene: TRBV5-4
D gene: .
clone size: .
CDR3 protein: CASSTGLTEAFF
CDR3 DNA: TGTGCCAGCAGCACGGGACTGACTGAAGCTTTCTTT

J gene: TRBJ1-1
V gene: TRBV28
D gene: .
clone size: .
CDR3 protein: CASSPSTVSTEAFF
CDR3 DNA: TGTGCCAGCAGTCCTTCGACGGTTAGCACTGAAGCTTTCTTT

J gene: TRBJ1-3
V gene: TRBV6-5
D gene: .
clone size: .
CDR3 protein: CASSYNANSGNTIYF
CDR3 DNA: TGTGCCAGCAGTTATAACGCAAACTCTGGAAACACCATATATTTT

J gene: TRBJ1-2
V gene: TRBV9
D gene: TRBD1
clone size: once
CDR3 protein: CASTRQGSYGYTF
CDR3 DNA: TGTGCCAGCACGAGACAGGGTTCCTATGGCTACACCTTC

J gene: TRBJ2-2
V gene: TRBV27
D gene: .
clone size: .
CDR3 protein: CASSQTHLITGELFF
CDR3 DNA: TGTGCCAGCAGTCAAACGCACCTAATCACCGGGGAGCTGTTTTTT